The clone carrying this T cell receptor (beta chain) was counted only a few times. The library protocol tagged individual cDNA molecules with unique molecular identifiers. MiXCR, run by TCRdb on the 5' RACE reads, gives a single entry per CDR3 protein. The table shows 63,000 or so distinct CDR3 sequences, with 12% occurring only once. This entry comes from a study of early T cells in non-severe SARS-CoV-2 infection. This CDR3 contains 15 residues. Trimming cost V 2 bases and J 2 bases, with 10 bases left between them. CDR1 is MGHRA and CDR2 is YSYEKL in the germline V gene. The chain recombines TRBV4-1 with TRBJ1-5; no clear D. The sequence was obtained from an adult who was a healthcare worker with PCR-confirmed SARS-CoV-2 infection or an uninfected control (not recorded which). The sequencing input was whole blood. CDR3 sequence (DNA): TGCGCCAGCAGCCAAATTGAAGGCGGCAATCAGCCCCAGCATTTT. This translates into CASSQIEGGNQPQHF.